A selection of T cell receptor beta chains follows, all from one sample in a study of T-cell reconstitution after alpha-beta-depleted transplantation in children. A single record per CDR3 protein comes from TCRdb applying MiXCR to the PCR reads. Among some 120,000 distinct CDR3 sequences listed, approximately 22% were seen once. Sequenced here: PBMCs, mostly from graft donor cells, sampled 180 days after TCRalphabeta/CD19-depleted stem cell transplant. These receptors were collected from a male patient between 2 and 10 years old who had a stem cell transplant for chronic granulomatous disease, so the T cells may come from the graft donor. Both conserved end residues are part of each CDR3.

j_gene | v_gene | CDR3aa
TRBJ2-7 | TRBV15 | CATSRDQGAREQYF
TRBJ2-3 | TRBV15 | CAVGKRGADTQYF
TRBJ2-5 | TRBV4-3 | CASSQESRGVRTQYF
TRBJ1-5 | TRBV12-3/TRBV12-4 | CASSGQDNQPQHF
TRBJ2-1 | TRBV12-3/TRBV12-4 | CASSLAARAASYNEQFF
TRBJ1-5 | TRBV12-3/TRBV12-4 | CASSLVGIGDQPQHF
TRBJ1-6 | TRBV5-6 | CASSLATLYHSPLHF
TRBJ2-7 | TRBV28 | CASSLSRTGFDEQYF
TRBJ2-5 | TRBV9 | CASSVTRGAIETQYF
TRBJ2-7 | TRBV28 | CASSSLPDSGLVSYEQYF
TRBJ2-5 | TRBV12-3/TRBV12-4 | CASCPEGTSGRVRAETQYF
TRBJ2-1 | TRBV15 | CATSRDRDIYPYNEQFF
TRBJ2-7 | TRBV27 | CASRKGNLYEQYF
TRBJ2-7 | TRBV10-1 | CASSGARDRGYDEQYF